This T cell receptor beta chain stems from a study of blood T cell repertoires in COVID-19. Study summary: In each case, the material was cDNA or gDNA derived from T cells, B-cell-depleted T cells, or PBMCs.

V lost 1 base and J lost 4, with 17 bases in between. The germline CDR1 and CDR2 sequences are SGHAT and FQNNGV. This CDR3 spans 16 amino acids. The data were produced by immunoSEQ multiplex PCR, yet TCRdb's version contains in-frame clones alone and is incomplete. This sample yields roughly 100,000 clones, of which 81% are seen a single time; 37% belongs to the top ten. The material sequenced was peripheral blood. The clonotype was recovered from an older man with acute or convalescent COVID-19. The chain uses TRBV11-2 and TRBJ2-7; TRBD1 might be the D (5 bases). CDR3 bases: TGTGCCAGCAGCTTAGGATCGGGCAGGGTTGAATACGAGCAGTACTTC. It encodes CASSLGSGRVEYEQYF.